This T cell receptor (beta chain) emerged from a study of early T cells in non-severe SARS-CoV-2 infection. As for the study in general: Sequenced material consisted of bulk RNA (from unsorted whole blood), and chains were unpaired. Regarding the study as a whole: VDJdb matches were skewed toward anti-spike CD8 T cell responses.

The V and J ends lost 0 bases and 5 bases respectively, with 16 bases between them. CDR3 length: 16 residues. Germline V gives CDR1 SGHVS, CDR2 FNYEAQ. This clonotype was counted many times. The antigen is undetermined. The protocol attached unique molecular identifiers to individual cDNA molecules. Via MiXCR, TCRdb re-called the 5' RACE reads, giving one row per CDR3 protein. This sample has some 45,000 distinct CDR3 sequences, with 6% to 8.5% found just once. The origin of this receptor is an adult who was a healthcare worker with PCR-confirmed SARS-CoV-2 infection or an uninfected control (not recorded which). The chain uses TRBV7-6 and TRBJ1-1; no firm D call. Sequencing was performed on whole blood. The CDR3 DNA sequence: TGTGCCAGCAGCTTAGCGTTTGCAAGGTTTGGGACTGAAGCTTTCTTT. This encodes CASSLAFARFGTEAFF. Full variable domain (missing parts from reference TRBV7-6 and TRBJ1-1): GAGVSQSPRYKVTKRGQDVALRCDPISGHVSLYWYRQALGQGPEFLTYFNYEAQQDKSGLPNDRFSAERPEGSISTLTIQRTEQRDSAMYRCASSLAFARFGTEAFFGQGTRLTVV.